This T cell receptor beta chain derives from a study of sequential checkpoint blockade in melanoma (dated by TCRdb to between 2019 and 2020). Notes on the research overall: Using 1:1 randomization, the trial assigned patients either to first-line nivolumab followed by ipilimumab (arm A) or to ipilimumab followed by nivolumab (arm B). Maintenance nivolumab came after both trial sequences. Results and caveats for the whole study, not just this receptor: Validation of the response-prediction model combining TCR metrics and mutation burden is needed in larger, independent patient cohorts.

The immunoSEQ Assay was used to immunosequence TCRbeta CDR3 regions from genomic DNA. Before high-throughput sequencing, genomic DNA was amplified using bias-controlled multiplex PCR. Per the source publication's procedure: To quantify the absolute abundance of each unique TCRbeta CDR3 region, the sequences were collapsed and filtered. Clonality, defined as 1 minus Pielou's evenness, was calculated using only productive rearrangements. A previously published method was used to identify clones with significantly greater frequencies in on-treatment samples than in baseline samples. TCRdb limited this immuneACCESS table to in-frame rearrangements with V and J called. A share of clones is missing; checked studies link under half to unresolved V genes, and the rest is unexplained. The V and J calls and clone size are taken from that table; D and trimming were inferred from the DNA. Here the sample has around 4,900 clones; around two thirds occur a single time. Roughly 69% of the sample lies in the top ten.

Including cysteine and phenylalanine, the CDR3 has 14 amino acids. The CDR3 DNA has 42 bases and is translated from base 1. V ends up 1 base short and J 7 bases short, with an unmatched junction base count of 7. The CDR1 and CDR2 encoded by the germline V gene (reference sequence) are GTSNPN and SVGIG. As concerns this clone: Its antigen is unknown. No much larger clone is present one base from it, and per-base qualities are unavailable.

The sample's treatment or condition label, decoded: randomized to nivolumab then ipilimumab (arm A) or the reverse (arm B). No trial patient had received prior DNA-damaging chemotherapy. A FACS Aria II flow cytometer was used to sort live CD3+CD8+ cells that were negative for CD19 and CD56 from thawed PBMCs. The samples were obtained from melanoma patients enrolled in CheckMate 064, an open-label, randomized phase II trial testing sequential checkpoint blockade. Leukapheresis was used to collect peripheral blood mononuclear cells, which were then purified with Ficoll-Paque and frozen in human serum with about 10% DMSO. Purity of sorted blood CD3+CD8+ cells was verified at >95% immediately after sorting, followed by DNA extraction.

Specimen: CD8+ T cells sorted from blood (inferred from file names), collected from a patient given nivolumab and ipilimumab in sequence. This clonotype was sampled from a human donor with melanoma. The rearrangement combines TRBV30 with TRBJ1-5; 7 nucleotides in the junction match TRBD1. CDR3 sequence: CAWSAGRGSQPQHF. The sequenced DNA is TGTGCCTGGAGTGCTGGCAGGGGGTCACAGCCCCAGCATTTT.